These T cell receptor beta chains were read from a single sample in a study of blood T cell repertoires in COVID-19. TCRdb's copy holds only in-frame clones and misses some; the assay was immunoSEQ multiplex PCR. The sample holds some 300,000 clones, 86% seen once. Material for sequencing was peripheral blood. The source is a woman in her 70s with COVID-19, enrolled during active disease. Both conserved end residues are part of each CDR3. Fields, in order: clone size, J gene, V gene, D gene, CDR3 protein, CDR3 DNA. D genes are given only for firm matches. Size tells how often a clone was seen (once, few, many) or the class of an expanded clone, and some rows leave it out.

>-|TRBJ2-5|TRBV29-1|-
CSVGAVEETQYF
TGCAGCGTTGGGGCAGTAGAGGAGACCCAGTACTTC
>-|TRBJ2-4|TRBV7-8|-
CASSPNRQLLAKNIQYF
TGTGCCAGCAGCCCGAACCGACAGCTCCTAGCCAAAAACATTCAGTACTTC
>-|TRBJ1-3|TRBV30|-
CAWSTRPTVPSGNTIYF
TGTGCCTGGAGTACGCGTCCGACAGTCCCCTCTGGAAACACCATATATTTT
>-|TRBJ2-1|TRBV27|TRBD2
CASSWLRGGGREQFF
TGTGCCAGCAGTTGGTTGCGGGGGGGCGGGCGTGAGCAGTTCTTC
>-|TRBJ1-2|TRBV27|-
CASSRDLLTNYGYTF
TGTGCCAGCAGCAGGGACTTATTAACTAACTATGGCTACACCTTC
>-|TRBJ2-5|TRBV25-1|-
CASSEETGKETQYF
TGTGCCAGCAGTGAAGAGACTGGCAAAGAGACCCAGTACTTC
>-|TRBJ1-6|TRBV19|TRBD1
CASSIKGDRFNSPLHF
TGTGCCAGTAGTATTAAAGGGGACAGGTTTAACTCACCCCTCCACTTT
>-|TRBJ2-1|TRBV12-3/TRBV12-4|TRBD1
CAGQDRGENEQFF
TGTGCCGGTCAGGACAGGGGGGAAAATGAGCAGTTCTTC
>-|TRBJ2-2|TRBV9|TRBD1
CASSVAGQDGSGELFF
TGTGCCAGCAGCGTAGCGGGACAGGATGGTTCCGGGGAGCTGTTTTTT
>-|TRBJ2-1|TRBV7-2|TRBD1
CASSFDRGVYNEQFF
TGTGCCAGCAGCTTCGACAGGGGGGTGTACAATGAGCAGTTCTTC
>-|TRBJ2-1|TRBV7-9|TRBD1
CASSPPLGQGMNEQFF
TGTGCCAGCAGCCCTCCGTTGGGACAGGGTATGAATGAGCAGTTCTTC
>-|TRBJ2-3|TRBV5-4|-
CASSLRDFTDTQYF
TGTGCCAGCAGCTTGCGGGACTTCACAGATACGCAGTATTTT
>-|TRBJ1-5|TRBV2|-
CASSDSPNQPQHF
TGTGCCAGCAGTGACTCCCCCAATCAGCCCCAGCATTTT
>-|TRBJ2-2|TRBV5-1|TRBD1
CASSIGTGGTGELFF
TGCGCCAGCAGCATCGGGACAGGGGGAACCGGGGAGCTGTTTTTT
>-|TRBJ2-3|TRBV15|TRBD1
CATSTKASGQGAISTDTQYF
TGTGCCACCAGCACGAAAGCGTCTGGACAGGGGGCTATCAGCACAGATACGCAGTATTTT
>-|TRBJ1-1|TRBV19|-
CASSILTGTEAFF
TGTGCCAGTAGTATTTTGACAGGCACTGAAGCTTTCTTT
>-|TRBJ1-5|TRBV28|TRBD1
CASSLPGTGVSGNQPQHF
TGTGCCAGCAGTTTACCCGGGACAGGGGTTAGCGGCAATCAGCCCCAGCATTTT
>-|TRBJ1-2|TRBV9|TRBD1
CASSGWTGLNYGYTF
TGTGCCAGCAGCGGCTGGACAGGCCTAAACTATGGCTACACCTTC
>-|TRBJ2-7|TRBV18|TRBD2
CASSPAGAYEQYF
TGTGCCAGCTCACCGGCGGGGGCCTACGAGCAGTACTTC
>-|TRBJ2-7|TRBV27|-
CASALGDSYEQYF
TGTGCCAGCGCCCTCGGAGACAGCTACGAGCAGTACTTC
>-|TRBJ1-2|TRBV9|-
CASSDPSGGVRTF
TGTGCCAGCAGCGATCCCTCGGGAGGGGTGAGGACCTTC
>-|TRBJ1-3|TRBV7-2|TRBD1
CASSPRTGTGNTIYF
TGTGCCAGCAGCCCCAGGACAGGCACGGGAAACACCATATATTTT
>once|TRBJ1-1|TRBV23-1|TRBD1
CASSPRTGFCTEAFF
TGCGCCAGCAGTCCTCGGACAGGGTTTTGTACTGAAGCTTTCTTT
>-|TRBJ2-1|TRBV12-3/TRBV12-4|-
CASSPPPAGEQFF
TGTGCCAGCAGTCCACCCCCCGCAGGTGAGCAGTTCTTC
>-|TRBJ2-5|TRBV9|TRBD1
CASSPRGQEGQTQYF
TGTGCCAGCAGCCCCCGTGGACAGGAAGGACAGACCCAGTACTTC
>-|TRBJ1-2|TRBV3-1/TRBV3-2|-
CASSQEGRANYGYTF
TGTGCCAGCAGCCAAGAAGGGCGGGCTAACTATGGCTACACCTTC
>-|TRBJ2-3|TRBV14|TRBD2
CASSLGGGTDTQYF
TGTGCCAGCAGCCTCGGGGGGGGCACAGATACGCAGTATTTT
>-|TRBJ2-4|TRBV5-1|TRBD1
CASSLGQGVAKNIQYF
TGCGCCAGCAGCTTGGGACAGGGAGTAGCCAAAAACATTCAGTACTTC
>-|TRBJ2-7|TRBV4-3|TRBD2
CASSRVAGTSGYEQYF
TGCGCCAGCAGCCGAGTGGCCGGGACTAGCGGATACGAGCAGTACTTC
>-|TRBJ2-2|TRBV4-2|-
CASSQGRAGELFF
TGTGCCAGCAGCCAAGGCAGGGCCGGGGAGCTGTTTTTT
>-|TRBJ1-1|TRBV2|TRBD1
CASSVGTGKNTEAFF
TGTGCCAGCAGTGTCGGGACAGGGAAGAACACTGAAGCTTTCTTT
>-|TRBJ2-5|TRBV29-1|-
CSVGQLGETQYF
TGCAGCGTGGGACAACTCGGAGAGACCCAGTACTTC
>-|TRBJ1-5|TRBV19|-
CASSIVGMDNQPQHF
TGTGCCAGTAGTATAGTGGGCATGGATAATCAGCCCCAGCATTTT
>-|TRBJ2-7|TRBV3-1/TRBV3-2|-
CASSPQGGEQYF
TGTGCCAGCAGCCCCCAGGGTGGCGAGCAGTACTTC
>-|TRBJ2-2|TRBV27|-
CATSPVRGTGELFF
TGTGCCACCTCCCCGGTCCGGGGCACCGGGGAGCTGTTTTTT
>-|TRBJ2-7|TRBV3-1/TRBV3-2|-
CASSHPTGHPSYEQYF
TGTGCCAGCAGCCATCCTACGGGACATCCCTCCTACGAGCAGTACTTC
>once|TRBJ2-7|TRBV5-4|-
CASSLGQGISTGEQYF
TGTGCCAGCAGCTTGGGGCAGGGGATAAGTACGGGTGAGCAGTACTTC
>few|TRBJ1-4|TRBV28|-
CASRLGGSTNEKLFF
TGTGCCAGCAGGCTCGGAGGGTCAACTAATGAAAAACTGTTTTTT
>-|TRBJ1-5|TRBV18|TRBD1
CASSLTGNNQPQHF
TGTGCCAGCTCACTGACAGGGAACAATCAGCCCCAGCATTTT
>-|TRBJ1-1|TRBV2|TRBD1
CASSSTRQGTEAFF
TGTGCCAGCAGTTCCACTCGACAGGGCACTGAAGCTTTCTTT
>-|TRBJ2-7|TRBV18|-
CASSQEGGPYEQYF
TGTGCCAGCTCACAAGAAGGGGGTCCCTACGAGCAGTACTTC
>-|TRBJ2-3|TRBV27|-
CASSPWGDDTQYF
TGTGCCAGCAGCCCCTGGGGAGACGATACGCAGTATTTT
>once|TRBJ1-2|TRBV7-2|-
CASSPPSWRAEGYTF
TGTGCCAGCAGCCCACCTTCATGGCGGGCGGAGGGCTACACCTTC
>-|TRBJ2-5|TRBV4-3|TRBD2
CASSQEIAGGPETQYF
TGCGCCAGCAGCCAAGAAATAGCGGGGGGGCCAGAGACCCAGTACTTC
>-|TRBJ1-1|TRBV19|-
CASITQGPTNTEAFF
TGTGCCAGTATAACGCAGGGGCCTACGAACACTGAAGCTTTCTTT
>-|TRBJ2-7|TRBV30|TRBD2
CAWSGHRLAVWEQYF
TGTGCCTGGAGTGGGCATCGACTAGCGGTCTGGGAGCAGTACTTC
>once|TRBJ2-5|TRBV10-3|TRBD2
CAHASGDQETQYF
TGTGCCCATGCGAGCGGGGATCAAGAGACCCAGTACTTC